The source of this T cell receptor beta chain is a study of human T cells and chemical hapten exposure. As for the study in general: Among samples, TCR yields varied mainly because of small differences in pooled library volume. Overall study results and limits: Sensitizing with DPC caused no change in TCRs above 1 in 1000 frequency.

As for time point: patch test 1, 2 weeks after DPC sensitization. The sample's treatment: therapeutic diphenylcyclopropenone sensitization with weekly scalp DPC. Blood was collected ahead of every patch test applied. This clonotype turned up a few times. The antigen remains undetermined. TCRdb independently ran MiXCR on the RACE reads; one entry per CDR3 protein. The sample holds some 350,000 distinct CDR3 sequences, 5.5% to 8% seen once. The starting material was whole blood, obtained in connection with sensitization to the hapten diphenylcyclopropenone (DPC). The clonotype originates from a woman between 18 and 30 years old with alopecia areata. Some clones in this sample may be carry-over from other donors' samples.

The CDR3 nucleotides are TGCGCCAGCAGTCTCGAGCGGGGGTTGGGGGATACGCAGTATTTT. The encoded protein is CASSLERGLGDTQYF. The chain employs TRBV4-3 and TRBJ2-3; 8 bases map to TRBD2. From germline, CDR1 is LGHNA and CDR2 YSLEER. This CDR3 contains 15 residues. J gave up 6 bases and V 6 bases, and 11 bases lay outside the gene matches.